These T cell receptor beta chains were read from a single sample in a study of neurological immune-mediated disorders. In TCRdb, the 5' RACE reads were re-called with MiXCR into one record per CDR3 protein. Altogether around 100,000 distinct CDR3 sequences are present, roughly 10% being singletons, with the ten largest covering more than 2.5%. Sequencing input: PBMCs. All receptors come from a female donor with HTLV-1-associated myelopathy (HAM/TSP). CDR3s leave out the opening cysteine and the closing phenylalanine or tryptophan.

>TRBV5-1|TRBJ2-7
ASSLFARESYEQY
>TRBV11-2|TRBJ1-1
ASSLEGSEAF
>TRBV9|TRBJ2-7
ASSVDRGVGGDEQY
>TRBV7-9|TRBJ2-5
ASSLNPGTEETQY
>TRBV29-1|TRBJ1-3
SVVRGGFTGNTIY
>TRBV6-2/TRBV6-3|TRBJ2-2
ASSRRGTGELF
>TRBV5-1|TRBJ1-1
ASSPIDRANTEAF
>TRBV28|TRBJ2-1
ASSGPGLAGAAYNEQF
>TRBV20-1|TRBJ2-7
SASPPGTQEQY
>TRBV7-9|TRBJ2-7
ASSFGTASTYEQY
>TRBV20-1|TRBJ2-3
SAISLNRGRDADTQY
>TRBV7-8|TRBJ1-1
ASSLLTGGTEAF
>TRBV5-1|TRBJ2-1
ASSLARNNEQF
>TRBV12-3/TRBV12-4|TRBJ1-5
ATNLGGNNQPQH
>TRBV28|TRBJ1-2
ASSSPAGGGYT
>TRBV29-1|TRBJ2-6
STMGSGANVLT
>TRBV6-5|TRBJ2-3
ASSSRDRGFPDTQY
>TRBV7-9|TRBJ2-7
ASSSSGSSYEQY
>TRBV5-1|TRBJ1-1
ASSFEELGTEAF
>TRBV5-1|TRBJ2-5
ASSLESSGEETQY
>TRBV5-1|TRBJ2-3
ASSFVTDTQY
>TRBV3-1|TRBJ2-7
ASSQLDSGYEQY
>TRBV27|TRBJ2-2
ASTELAGGAAGELF
>TRBV28|TRBJ2-2
ASSLYSTNTGELF
>TRBV5-1|TRBJ2-1
ASSFTGGRSYNEQF
>TRBV5-1|TRBJ2-2
ASSPTGDTGELF
>TRBV5-1|TRBJ2-3
ASSFPNSTSGGLSTDTQY
>TRBV5-1|TRBJ2-1
ASSPDPGRGNEQF
>TRBV6-5|TRBJ2-7
ASRRGGTGLNEQY
>TRBV7-9|TRBJ2-7
ASSLAYGEQY
>TRBV5-1|TRBJ1-2
ASSPEGGPNYGYT
>TRBV27|TRBJ2-7
ASSRDSKSYEQY
>TRBV5-1|TRBJ1-6
ASSPYPGTGGQNSPLH
>TRBV5-1|TRBJ2-7
ASSSPGTYEQY
>TRBV5-1|TRBJ2-5
ASSRTGQETQY
>TRBV6-2/TRBV6-3|TRBJ2-7
ASSWYGEVYEQY
>TRBV20-1|TRBJ2-7
SASLAGDYEQY
>TRBV5-1|TRBJ2-3
ASTLGLAGATDTQY
>TRBV6-6|TRBJ1-6
ASSYGGFYNSPLH
>TRBV20-1|TRBJ2-7
SARPSYEQY
>TRBV3-1|TRBJ1-3
ASSQGTRSGNTIY
>TRBV4-1|TRBJ2-5
ASSQLTYRGGEETQY
>TRBV5-1|TRBJ1-1
ASSLGWSENTEAF
>TRBV20-1|TRBJ1-5
SASTIDQPQH
>TRBV5-1|TRBJ2-5
ASSWGGTGQETQY
>TRBV5-1|TRBJ2-3
ASSNDRGSDTQY
>TRBV20-1|TRBJ2-1
SAPDRTYNEQF
>TRBV20-1|TRBJ2-1
SARDPKNEQF
>TRBV20-1|TRBJ2-7
SASPGVSSYEQY
>TRBV28|TRBJ2-5
ASRPGHAEETQY
>TRBV29-1|TRBJ2-1
SVGANYGGAGTYNEQF
>TRBV5-1|TRBJ2-1
ASSALTGSSYNEQF
>TRBV5-1|TRBJ2-2
ASSGTSSTGELF
>TRBV20-1|TRBJ2-3
SARPEDTQY